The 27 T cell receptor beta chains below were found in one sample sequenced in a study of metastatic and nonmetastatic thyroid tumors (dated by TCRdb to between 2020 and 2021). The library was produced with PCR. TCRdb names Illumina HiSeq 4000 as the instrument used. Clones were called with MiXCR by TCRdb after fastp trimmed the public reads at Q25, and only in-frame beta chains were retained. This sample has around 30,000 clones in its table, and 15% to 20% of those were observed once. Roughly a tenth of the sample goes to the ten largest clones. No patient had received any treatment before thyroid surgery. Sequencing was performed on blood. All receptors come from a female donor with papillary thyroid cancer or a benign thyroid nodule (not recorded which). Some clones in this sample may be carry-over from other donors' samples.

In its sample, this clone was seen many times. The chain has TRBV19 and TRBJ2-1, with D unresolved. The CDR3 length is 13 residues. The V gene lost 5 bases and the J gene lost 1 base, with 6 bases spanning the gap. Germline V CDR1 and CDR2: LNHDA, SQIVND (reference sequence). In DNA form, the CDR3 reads TGTGCCAGTAGTTACAGATCCTACAATGAGCAGTTCTTC. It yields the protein CASSYRSYNEQFF.

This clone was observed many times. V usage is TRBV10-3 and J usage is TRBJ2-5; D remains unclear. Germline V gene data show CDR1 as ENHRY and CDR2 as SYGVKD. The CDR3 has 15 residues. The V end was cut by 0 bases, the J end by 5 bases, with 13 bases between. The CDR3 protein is CAISESGPSWETQYF. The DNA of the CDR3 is TGTGCCATCAGTGAGTCGGGCCCGTCTTGGGAGACCCAGTACTTC.

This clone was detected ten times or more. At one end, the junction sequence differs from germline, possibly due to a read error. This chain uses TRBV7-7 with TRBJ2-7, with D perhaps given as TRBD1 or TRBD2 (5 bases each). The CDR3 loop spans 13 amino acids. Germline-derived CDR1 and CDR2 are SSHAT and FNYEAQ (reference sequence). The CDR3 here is CASSLALGDSQYF. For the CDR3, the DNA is TGTGCTAGCAGCTTAGCGCTTGGTGACAGTCAGTACTTC.

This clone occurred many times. Here the CDR3 DNA reads TGTGCCAGCAGCTTTAGTCTCAGGGTAGGCGAGCAGTACTTC. Amino acids: CASSFSLRVGEQYF. The chain couples TRBV5-4 to TRBJ2-7, with D possibly matching TRBD1 (5 bases). CDR1 SGHNT and CDR2 YYREEE come from the germline V gene (reference sequence). This CDR3 spans 14 amino acids. V shed 2 bases and J shed 6 bases, with 15 bases lying between them. Full variable domain (outside the CDR3, taken from reference TRBV5-4 and TRBJ2-7): ETGVTQSPTHLIKTRGQQVTLRCSSQSGHNTVSWYQQALGQGPQFIFQYYREEENGRGNFPPRFSGLQFPNYSSELNVNALELDDSALYLCASSFSLRVGEQYFGPGTRLTVT.

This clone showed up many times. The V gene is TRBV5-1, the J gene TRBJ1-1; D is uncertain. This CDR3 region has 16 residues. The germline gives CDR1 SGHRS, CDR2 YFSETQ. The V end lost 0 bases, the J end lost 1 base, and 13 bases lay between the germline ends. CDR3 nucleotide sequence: TGCGCCAGCAGCTTGGCGGAGGGTTTGAAGAACACTGAAGCTTTCTTT. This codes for CASSLAEGLKNTEAFF. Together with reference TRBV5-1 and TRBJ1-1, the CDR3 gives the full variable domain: KAGVTQTPRYLIKTRGQQVTLSCSPISGHRSVSWYQQTPGQGLQFLFEYFSETQRNKGNFPGRFSGRQFSNSRSEMNVSTLELGDSALYLCASSLAEGLKNTEAFFGQGTRLTVV.

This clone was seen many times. DNA of the CDR3: TGTGCCAGCAGTGTTGCATGGGGGGGTAGGGAAAAAAACATTCAGTACTTC. Amino acid sequence: CASSVAWGGREKNIQYF. V and J are TRBV6-1 and TRBJ2-4; TRBD2 matches at 7 bases. Germline V gene data show CDR1 as MNHNS and CDR2 as SASEGT. This CDR3 has 17 amino acids. V lost 4 bases and J lost 4; bases outside the gene matches: 13.

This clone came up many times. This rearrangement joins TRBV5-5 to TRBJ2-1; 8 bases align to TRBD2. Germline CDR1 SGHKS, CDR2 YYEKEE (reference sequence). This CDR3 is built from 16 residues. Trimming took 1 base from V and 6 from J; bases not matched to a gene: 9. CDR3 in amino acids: CASSLYRAGGINEQFF. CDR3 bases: TGTGCCAGCAGCTTGTATCGTGCGGGAGGCATCAATGAGCAGTTCTTC.

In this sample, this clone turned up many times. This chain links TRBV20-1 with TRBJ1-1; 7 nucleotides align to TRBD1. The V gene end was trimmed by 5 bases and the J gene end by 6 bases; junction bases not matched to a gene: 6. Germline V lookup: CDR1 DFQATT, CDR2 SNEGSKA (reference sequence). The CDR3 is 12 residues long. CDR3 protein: CSALTGIPEAFF. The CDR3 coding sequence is TGCAGTGCTTTGACAGGGATACCTGAAGCTTTCTTT.

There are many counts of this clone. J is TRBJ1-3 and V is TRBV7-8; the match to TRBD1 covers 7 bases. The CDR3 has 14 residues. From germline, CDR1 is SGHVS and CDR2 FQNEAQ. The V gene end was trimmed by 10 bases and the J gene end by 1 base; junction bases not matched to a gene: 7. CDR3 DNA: TGTGCCACTAGGGACAGCTCATCTGGAAACACCATATATTTT. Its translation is CATRDSSSGNTIYF.

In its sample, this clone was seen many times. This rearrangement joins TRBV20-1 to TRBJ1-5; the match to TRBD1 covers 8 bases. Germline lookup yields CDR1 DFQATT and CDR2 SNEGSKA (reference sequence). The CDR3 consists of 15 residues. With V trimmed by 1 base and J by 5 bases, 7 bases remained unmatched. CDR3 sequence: CSARATGTGDQPQHF. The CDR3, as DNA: TGCAGTGCTAGAGCCACGGGGACAGGAGATCAGCCCCAGCATTTT.

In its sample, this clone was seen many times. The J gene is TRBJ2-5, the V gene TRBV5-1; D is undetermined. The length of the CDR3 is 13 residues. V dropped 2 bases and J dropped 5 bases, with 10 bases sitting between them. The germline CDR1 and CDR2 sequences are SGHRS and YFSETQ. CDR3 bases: TGCGCCAGCAGCTTACAATTCGGGGAGACCCAGTACTTC. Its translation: CASSLQFGETQYF.

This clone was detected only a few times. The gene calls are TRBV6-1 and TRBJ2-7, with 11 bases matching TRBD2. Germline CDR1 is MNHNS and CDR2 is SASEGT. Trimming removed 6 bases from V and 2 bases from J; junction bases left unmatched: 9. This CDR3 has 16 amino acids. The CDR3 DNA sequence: TGTGCCAGCAGCGCCGCAGGGACTAGCGGAACCTACGAGCAGTACTTC. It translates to CASSAAGTSGTYEQYF.

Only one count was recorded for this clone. CDR3 region: CSAPIAGGPTDTQYF. The DNA of the CDR3 is TGCAGTGCTCCTATAGCGGGAGGGCCCACAGATACGCAGTATTTT. This sequence joins TRBV20-1 and TRBJ2-3; 11 nucleotides match TRBD2. Looked up from germline, CDR1 is DFQATT and CDR2 is SNEGSKA (reference sequence). The CDR3 has 15 residues. Trimming took 5 bases from V and 2 from J; bases not matched to a gene: 6.

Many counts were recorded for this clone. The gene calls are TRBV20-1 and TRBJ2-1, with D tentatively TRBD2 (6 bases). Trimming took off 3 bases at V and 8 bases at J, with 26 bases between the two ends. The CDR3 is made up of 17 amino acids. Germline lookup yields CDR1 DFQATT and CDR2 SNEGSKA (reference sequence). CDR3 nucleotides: TGCAGTGCTAGCCATCAGCGCAGAAGGCGGGACGGGGATGAGCAGTTCTTC. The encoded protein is CSASHQRRRRDGDEQFF.

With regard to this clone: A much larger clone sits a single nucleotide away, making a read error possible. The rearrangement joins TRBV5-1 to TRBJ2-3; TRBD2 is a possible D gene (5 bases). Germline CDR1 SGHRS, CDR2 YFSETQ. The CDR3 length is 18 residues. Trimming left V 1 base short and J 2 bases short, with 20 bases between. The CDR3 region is CASSLLPFGWRNTDTQYF. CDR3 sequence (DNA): TGCGCCAGCAGCTTGCTGCCCTTCGGCTGGAGGAACACAGATACGCAGTATTTT.

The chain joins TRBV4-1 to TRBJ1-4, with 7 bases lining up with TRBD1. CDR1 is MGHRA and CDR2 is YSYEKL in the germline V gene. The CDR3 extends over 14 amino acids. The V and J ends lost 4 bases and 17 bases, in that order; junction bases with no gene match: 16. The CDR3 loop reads CASSRTGWQEKFFF. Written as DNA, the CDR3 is TGCGCCAGCAGCCGGACAGGCTGGCAGGAAAAATTTTTTTTT.

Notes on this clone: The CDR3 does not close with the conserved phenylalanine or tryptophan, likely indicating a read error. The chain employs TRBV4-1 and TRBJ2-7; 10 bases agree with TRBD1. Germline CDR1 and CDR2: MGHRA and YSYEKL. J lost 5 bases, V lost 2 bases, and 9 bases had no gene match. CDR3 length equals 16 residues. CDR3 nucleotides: TGCGCCAGCAGCCAATTGAGCCGGACAGGGGGTCACGAGCAGTACCTC. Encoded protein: CASSQLSRTGGHEQYL.

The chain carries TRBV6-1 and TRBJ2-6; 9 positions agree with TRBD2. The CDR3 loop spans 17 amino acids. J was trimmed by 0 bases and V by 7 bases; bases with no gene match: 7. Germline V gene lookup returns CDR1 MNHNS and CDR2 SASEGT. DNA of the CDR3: TGTGCCAGCATCCGGGGACTAGCTGTCTCTGGGGCCAACGTCCTGACTTTC. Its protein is CASIRGLAVSGANVLTF.

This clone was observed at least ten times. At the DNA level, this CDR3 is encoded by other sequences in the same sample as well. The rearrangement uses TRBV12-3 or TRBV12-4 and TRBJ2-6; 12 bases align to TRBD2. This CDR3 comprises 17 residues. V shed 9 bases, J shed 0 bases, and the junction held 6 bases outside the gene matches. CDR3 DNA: TGTGCCAGTCAGACTAGCGGGAGCCGCTCTGGGGCCAACGTCCTGACTTTC. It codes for CASQTSGSRSGANVLTF.

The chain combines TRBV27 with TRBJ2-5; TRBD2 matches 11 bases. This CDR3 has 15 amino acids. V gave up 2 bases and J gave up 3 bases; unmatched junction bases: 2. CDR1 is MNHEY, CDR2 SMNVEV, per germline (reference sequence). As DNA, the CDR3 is TGTGCCAGCAGTTTACTAGCGGGAGGTGAAGAGACCCAGTACTTC. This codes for CASSLLAGGEETQYF.

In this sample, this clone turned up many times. This chain's CDR3 is CASSFLSGATNEKLFF. CDR3 nucleotide sequence: TGTGCCAGCAGTTTTTTATCCGGTGCAACTAATGAAAAACTGTTTTTT. The V and J genes are TRBV28 and TRBJ1-4; no clear D gene. The CDR3 runs 16 residues. Germline V gives CDR1 MDHEN, CDR2 SYDVKM. Trimming shortened V by 3 bases and J by 0 bases, and 11 bases separated the two germline ends.

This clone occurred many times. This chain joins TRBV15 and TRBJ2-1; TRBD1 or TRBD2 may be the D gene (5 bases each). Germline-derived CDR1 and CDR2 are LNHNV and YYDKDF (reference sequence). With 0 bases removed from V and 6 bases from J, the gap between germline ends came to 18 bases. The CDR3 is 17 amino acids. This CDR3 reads CATSRDAPGPWANEQFF. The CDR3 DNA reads TGTGCCACCAGCAGAGATGCCCCGGGACCCTGGGCCAATGAGCAGTTCTTC.

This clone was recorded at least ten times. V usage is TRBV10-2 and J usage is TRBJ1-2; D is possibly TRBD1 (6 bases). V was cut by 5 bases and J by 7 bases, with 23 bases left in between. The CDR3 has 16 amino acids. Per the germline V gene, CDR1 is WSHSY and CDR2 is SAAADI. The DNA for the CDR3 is TGCGCCAGCAGTCGCTTCCTCGGCGGGGGCGAGGTTGGCTACACCTTC. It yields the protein CASSRFLGGGEVGYTF.

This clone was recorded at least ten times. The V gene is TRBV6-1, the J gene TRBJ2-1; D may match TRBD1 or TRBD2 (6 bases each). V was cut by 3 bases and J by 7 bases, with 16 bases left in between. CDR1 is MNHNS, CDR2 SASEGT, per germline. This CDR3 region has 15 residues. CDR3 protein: CASSEFGGGINEQFF. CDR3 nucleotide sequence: TGTGCCAGCAGTGAGTTCGGAGGGGGTATTAATGAGCAGTTCTTC.

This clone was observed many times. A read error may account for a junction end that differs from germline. The CDR3 protein is CSAGDQFLSGVF. The CDR3 nucleotides are TGCAGTGCTGGGGACCAGTTCCTGAGCGGGGTCTTT. This chain joins TRBV20-1 and TRBJ1-1, with a tentative D call TRBD1 (5 bases). Per germline, CDR1 DFQATT and CDR2 SNEGSKA (reference sequence). This CDR3 spans 12 amino acids.

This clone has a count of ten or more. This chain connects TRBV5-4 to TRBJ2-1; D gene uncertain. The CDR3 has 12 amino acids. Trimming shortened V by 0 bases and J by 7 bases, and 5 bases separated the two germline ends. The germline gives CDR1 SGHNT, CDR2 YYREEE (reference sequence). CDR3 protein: CASSLEFNEQFF. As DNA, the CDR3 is TGTGCCAGCAGCTTGGAGTTTAATGAGCAGTTCTTC.

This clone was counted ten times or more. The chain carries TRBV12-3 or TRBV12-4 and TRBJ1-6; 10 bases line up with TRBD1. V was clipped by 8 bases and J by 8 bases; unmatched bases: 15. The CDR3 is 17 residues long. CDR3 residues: CASRARTGGGRDSPLHF. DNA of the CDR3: TGTGCCAGCCGGGCCCGGACAGGGGGGGGGAGAGATTCACCCCTCCACTTT.